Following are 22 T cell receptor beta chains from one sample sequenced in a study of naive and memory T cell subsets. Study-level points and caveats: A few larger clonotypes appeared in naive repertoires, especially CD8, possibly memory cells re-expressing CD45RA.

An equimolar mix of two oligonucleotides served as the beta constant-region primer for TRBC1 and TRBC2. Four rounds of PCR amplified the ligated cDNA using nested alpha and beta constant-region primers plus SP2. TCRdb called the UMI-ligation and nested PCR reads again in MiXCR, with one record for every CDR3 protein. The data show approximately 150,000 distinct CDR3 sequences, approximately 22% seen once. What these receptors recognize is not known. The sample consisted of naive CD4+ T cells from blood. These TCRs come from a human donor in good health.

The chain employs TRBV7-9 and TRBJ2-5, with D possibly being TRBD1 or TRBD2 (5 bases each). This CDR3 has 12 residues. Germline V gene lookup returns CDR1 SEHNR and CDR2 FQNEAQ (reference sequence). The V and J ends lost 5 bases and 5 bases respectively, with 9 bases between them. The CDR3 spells CASSRGTETQYF. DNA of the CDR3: TGTGCCAGCAGCCGAGGGACCGAGACCCAGTACTTC.

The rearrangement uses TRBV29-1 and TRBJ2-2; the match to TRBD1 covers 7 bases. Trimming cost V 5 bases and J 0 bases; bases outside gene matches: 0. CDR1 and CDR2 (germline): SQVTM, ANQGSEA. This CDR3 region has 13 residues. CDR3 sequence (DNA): TGCAGCGTTACAGGGGCGAACACCGGGGAGCTGTTTTTT. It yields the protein CSVTGANTGELFF.

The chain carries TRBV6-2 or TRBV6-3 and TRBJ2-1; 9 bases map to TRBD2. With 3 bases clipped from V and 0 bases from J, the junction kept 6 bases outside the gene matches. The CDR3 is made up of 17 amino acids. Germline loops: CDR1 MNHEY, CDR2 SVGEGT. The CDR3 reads CASSYLVSGSSYNEQFF. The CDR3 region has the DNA TGTGCCAGCAGTTATCTGGTTAGCGGGAGCTCCTACAATGAGCAGTTCTTC.

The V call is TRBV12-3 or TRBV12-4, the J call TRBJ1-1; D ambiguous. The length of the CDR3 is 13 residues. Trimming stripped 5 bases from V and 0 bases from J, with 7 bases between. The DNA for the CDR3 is TGTGCCAGCAGTATAAGTTTGAACACTGAAGCTTTCTTT. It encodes CASSISLNTEAFF.

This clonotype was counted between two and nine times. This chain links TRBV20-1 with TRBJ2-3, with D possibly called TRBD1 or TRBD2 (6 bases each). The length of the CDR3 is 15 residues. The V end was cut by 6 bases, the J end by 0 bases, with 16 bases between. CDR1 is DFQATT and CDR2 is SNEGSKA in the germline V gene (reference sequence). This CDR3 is CSAREGGLSTDTQYF. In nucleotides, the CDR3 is TGCAGTGCCCGAGAGGGGGGCCTTAGCACAGATACGCAGTATTTT.

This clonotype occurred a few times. CDR3: CASSSTSGRRNTGELFF. The CDR3 bases are TGTGCCAGCAGTTCCACTAGCGGGAGACGAAACACCGGGGAGCTGTTTTTT. V and J are TRBV6-5 and TRBJ2-2; 11 positions agree with TRBD2. The V and J ends lost 4 bases and 2 bases, in that order; junction bases with no gene match: 6. Germline lookup yields CDR1 MNHEY and CDR2 SVGAGI. CDR3 size: 17 residues.

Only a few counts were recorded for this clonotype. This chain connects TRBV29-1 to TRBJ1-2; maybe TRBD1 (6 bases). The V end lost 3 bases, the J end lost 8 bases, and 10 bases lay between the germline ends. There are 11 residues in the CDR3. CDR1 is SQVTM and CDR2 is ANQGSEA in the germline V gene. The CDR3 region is CSVENRDGYTF. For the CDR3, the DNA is TGCAGCGTTGAGAACAGGGACGGCTACACCTTC.

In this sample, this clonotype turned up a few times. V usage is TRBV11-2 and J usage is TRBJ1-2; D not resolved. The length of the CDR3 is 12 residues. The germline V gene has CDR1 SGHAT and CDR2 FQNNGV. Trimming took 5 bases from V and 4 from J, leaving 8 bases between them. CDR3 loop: CASSHGSYGYTF. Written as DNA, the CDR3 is TGTGCCAGCAGCCACGGGTCCTATGGCTACACCTTC.

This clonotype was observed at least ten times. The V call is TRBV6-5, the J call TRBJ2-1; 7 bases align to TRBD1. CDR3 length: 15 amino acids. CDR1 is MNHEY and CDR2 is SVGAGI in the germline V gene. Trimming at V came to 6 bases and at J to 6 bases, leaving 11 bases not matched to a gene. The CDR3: CASRQHRGGVNEQFF. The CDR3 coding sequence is TGTGCCAGCAGACAACACAGGGGTGGGGTCAATGAGCAGTTCTTC.

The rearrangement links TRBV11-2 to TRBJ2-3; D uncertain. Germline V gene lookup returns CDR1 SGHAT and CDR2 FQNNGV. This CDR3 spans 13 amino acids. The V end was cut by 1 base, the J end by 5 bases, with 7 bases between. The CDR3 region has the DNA TGTGCCAGCAGCTTAGGGCGCCAAGATACGCAGTATTTT. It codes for CASSLGRQDTQYF.

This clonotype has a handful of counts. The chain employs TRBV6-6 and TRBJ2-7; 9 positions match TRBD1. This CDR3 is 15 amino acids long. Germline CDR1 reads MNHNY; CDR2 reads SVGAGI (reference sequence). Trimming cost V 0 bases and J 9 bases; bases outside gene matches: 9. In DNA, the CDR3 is TGTGCCAGCAGTTACTCCGCCGGGACAGGGATAGGGCAGTACTTC. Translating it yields CASSYSAGTGIGQYF.

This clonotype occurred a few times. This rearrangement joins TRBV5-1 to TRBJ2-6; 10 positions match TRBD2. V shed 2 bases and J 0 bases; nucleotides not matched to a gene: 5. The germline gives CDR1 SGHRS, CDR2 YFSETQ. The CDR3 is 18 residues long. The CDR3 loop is CASSFRTSGRSGANVLTF. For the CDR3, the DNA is TGCGCCAGCAGCTTTCGGACTAGCGGCCGCTCTGGGGCCAACGTCCTGACTTTC.

The CDR3: CASSLWVSTDTQYF. CDR3 DNA: TGTGCCAGCAGCTTATGGGTTAGCACAGATACGCAGTATTTT. V gene TRBV7-9 combines with J gene TRBJ2-3; D unclear. The germline gives CDR1 SEHNR, CDR2 FQNEAQ (reference sequence). CDR3 length: 14 amino acids. V lost 2 bases and J 0 bases, leaving 6 bases between the germline ends.

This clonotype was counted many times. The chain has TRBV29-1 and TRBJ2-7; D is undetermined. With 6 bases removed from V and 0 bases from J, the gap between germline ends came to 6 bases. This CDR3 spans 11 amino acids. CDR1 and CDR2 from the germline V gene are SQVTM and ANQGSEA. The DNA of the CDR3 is TGCAGCGTGAAAAACTCCTACGAGCAGTACTTC. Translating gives CSVKNSYEQYF.

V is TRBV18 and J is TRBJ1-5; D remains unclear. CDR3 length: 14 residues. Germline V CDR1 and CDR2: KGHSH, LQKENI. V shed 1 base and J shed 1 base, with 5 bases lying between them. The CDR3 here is CASSPQESNQPQHF. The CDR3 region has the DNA TGTGCCAGCTCACCACAGGAGAGCAATCAGCCCCAGCATTTT.

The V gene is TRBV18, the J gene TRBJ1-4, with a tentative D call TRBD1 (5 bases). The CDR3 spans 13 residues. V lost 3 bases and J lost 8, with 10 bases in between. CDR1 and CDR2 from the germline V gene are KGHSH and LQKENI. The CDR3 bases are TGTGCCAGCTCACCGGGGCTAGCCGAAAAACTGTTTTTT. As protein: CASSPGLAEKLFF.

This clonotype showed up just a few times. The CDR3 reads CSVSILPLAGGPLEEDIQYF. The CDR3 nucleotides read TGCAGCGTTTCCATTCTTCCTTTAGCGGGAGGGCCGTTGGAAGAGGACATTCAGTACTTC. The J gene is TRBJ2-4, the V gene TRBV29-1, with TRBD2 matching 11 bases. CDR1 is SQVTM and CDR2 is ANQGSEA in the germline V gene. Germline trimming cut 5 bases from V and 8 bases from J; bases unmatched to any gene: 26. The CDR3 runs 20 residues.

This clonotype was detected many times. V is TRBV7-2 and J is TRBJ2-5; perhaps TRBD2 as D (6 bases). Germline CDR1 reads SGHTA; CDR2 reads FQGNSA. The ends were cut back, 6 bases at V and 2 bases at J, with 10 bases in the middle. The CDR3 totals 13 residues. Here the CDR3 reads CASREGSQETQYF. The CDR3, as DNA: TGTGCCAGCAGGGAGGGATCGCAAGAGACCCAGTACTTC. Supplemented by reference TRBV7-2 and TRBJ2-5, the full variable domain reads GAGVSQSPSNKVTEKGKDVELRCDPISGHTALYWYRQSLGQGLEFLIYFQGNSAPDKSGLPSDRFSAERTGGSVSTLTIQRTQQEDSAVYLCASREGSQETQYFGPGTRLLVL.

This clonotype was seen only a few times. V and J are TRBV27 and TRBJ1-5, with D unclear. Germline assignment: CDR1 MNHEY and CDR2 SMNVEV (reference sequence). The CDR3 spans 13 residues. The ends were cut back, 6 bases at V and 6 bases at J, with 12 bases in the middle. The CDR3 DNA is TGTGCCAGCAGCCAAGGCCGGGCTCAGCCCCAGCATTTT. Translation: CASSQGRAQPQHF.

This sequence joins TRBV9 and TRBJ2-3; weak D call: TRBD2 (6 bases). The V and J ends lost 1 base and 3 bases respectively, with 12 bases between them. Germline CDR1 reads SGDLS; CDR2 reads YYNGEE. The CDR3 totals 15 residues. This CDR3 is CASSVLALRTDTQYF. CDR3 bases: TGTGCCAGCAGCGTACTAGCGTTACGAACAGATACGCAGTATTTT. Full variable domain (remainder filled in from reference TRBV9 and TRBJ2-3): DSGVTQTPKHLITATGQRVTLRCSPRSGDLSVYWYQQSLDQGLQFLIQYYNGEERAKGNILERFSAQQFPDLHSELNLSSLELGDSALYFCASSVLALRTDTQYFGPGTRLTVL.

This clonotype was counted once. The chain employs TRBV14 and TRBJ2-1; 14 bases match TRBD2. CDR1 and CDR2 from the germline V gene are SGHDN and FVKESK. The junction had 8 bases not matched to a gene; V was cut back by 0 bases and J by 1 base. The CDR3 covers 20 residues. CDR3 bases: TGTGCCAGCAGCCAAGATCGAGGGACTAGCGGGAGTTTATCCTACAATGAGCAGTTCTTC. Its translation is CASSQDRGTSGSLSYNEQFF.

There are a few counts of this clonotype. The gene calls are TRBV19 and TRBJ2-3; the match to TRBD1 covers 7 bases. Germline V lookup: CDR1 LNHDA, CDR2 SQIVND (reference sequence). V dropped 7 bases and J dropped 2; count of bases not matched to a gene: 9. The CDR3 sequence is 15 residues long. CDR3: CASTFSGTATDTQYF. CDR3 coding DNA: TGTGCCAGTACCTTCTCGGGGACAGCCACAGATACGCAGTATTTT.